The T cell receptor (beta chain) described here comes from a study of CD8 T cells in ankylosing spondylitis. TCRdb re-analysed the 5' RACE reads in MiXCR, keeping a single row per CDR3 protein. The sample has about 250,000 distinct CDR3 sequences; about 24% are singletons. There are 18 residues in the CDR3. V lost 5 bases to trimming and J lost 9 bases; unmatched junction nucleotides: 15. In germline, CDR1 is MNHEY, CDR2 SMNVEV (reference sequence). The receptor comes from a male donor with ankylosing spondylitis or in good health (not recorded which). The material sequenced was blood, either unsorted or a sorted T cell fraction (not recorded which). This chain uses TRBV27 with TRBJ2-1; 14 nucleotides align to TRBD2. The CDR3 loop reads CASSPRTSGGLPGREQFF. CDR3 DNA sequence: TGTGCCAGCAGTCCGCGGACTAGCGGGGGGCTCCCGGGCCGTGAGCAGTTCTTC.